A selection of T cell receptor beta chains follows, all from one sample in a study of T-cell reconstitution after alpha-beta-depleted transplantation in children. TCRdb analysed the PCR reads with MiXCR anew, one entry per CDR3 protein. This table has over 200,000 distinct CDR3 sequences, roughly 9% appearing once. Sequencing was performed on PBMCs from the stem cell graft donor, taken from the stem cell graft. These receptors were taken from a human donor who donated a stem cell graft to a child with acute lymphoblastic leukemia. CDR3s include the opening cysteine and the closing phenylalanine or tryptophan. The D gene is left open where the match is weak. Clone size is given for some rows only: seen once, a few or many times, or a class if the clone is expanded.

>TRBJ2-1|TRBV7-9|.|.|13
CASSLALGDEQFF
TGTGCCAGCAGCTTAGCTCTGGGAGATGAGCAGTTCTTC
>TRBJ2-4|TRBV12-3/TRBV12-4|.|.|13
CASSWEAGNIQYF
TGTGCCAGCAGTTGGGAGGCCGGCAACATTCAGTACTTC
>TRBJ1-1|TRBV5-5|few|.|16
CASSPPVRNSGTEAFF
TGTGCCAGCAGCCCCCCCGTCCGAAATTCAGGTACTGAAGCTTTCTTT
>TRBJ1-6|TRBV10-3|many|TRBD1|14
CAISALGQNSPLHF
TGTGCCATCAGTGCTTTGGGACAGAATTCACCCCTCCACTTT
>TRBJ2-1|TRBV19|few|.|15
CASSIGGPSFNEQFF
TGTGCCAGTAGTATTGGTGGGCCGTCTTTCAATGAGCAGTTCTTC
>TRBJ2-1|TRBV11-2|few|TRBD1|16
CASSSRTGVSYNEQFF
TGTGCCAGCAGCTCCCGAACAGGGGTCTCCTACAATGAGCAGTTCTTC
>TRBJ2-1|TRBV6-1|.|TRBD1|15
CASRPRQGDYNEQFF
TGTGCCAGCAGACCCCGACAGGGGGACTACAATGAGCAGTTCTTC
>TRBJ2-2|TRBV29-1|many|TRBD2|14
CSVNSGGDSGELFF
TGCAGCGTTAATAGCGGGGGGGATTCCGGGGAGCTGTTTTTT
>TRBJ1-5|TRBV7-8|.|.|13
CASSLVLDQPQHF
TGTGCCAGCAGCTTAGTCTTGGATCAGCCCCAGCATTTT
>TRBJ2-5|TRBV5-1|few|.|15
CASSHGEAGVETQYF
TGCGCCAGCAGCCACGGGGAAGCGGGCGTGGAGACCCAGTACTTC
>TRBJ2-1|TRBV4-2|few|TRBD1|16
CASSQAPGQGFNEQFF
TGTGCCAGCAGCCAAGCCCCGGGACAGGGGTTTAATGAGCAGTTCTTC
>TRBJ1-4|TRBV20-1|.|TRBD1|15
CSAGDRSYSNEKLFF
TGCAGTGCCGGGGACAGGAGTTATTCTAATGAAAAACTGTTTTTT
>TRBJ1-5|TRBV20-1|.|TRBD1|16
CSASRIDRGSNQPQHF
TGCAGTGCTAGCAGAATCGACAGGGGTAGCAATCAGCCCCAGCATTTT
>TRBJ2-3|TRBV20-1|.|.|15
CSATSDSPPPDTQYF
TGCAGTGCTACGTCGGACTCGCCGCCCCCAGATACGCAGTATTTT
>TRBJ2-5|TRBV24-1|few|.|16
CATGGLGLGLEETQYF
TGTGCCACCGGAGGCCTCGGGTTGGGGCTTGAAGAGACCCAGTACTTC
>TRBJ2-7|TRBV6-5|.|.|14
CASSYSPPSYEQYF
TGTGCCAGCAGTTACTCCCCACCCTCCTACGAGCAGTACTTC
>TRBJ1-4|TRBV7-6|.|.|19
CASSPQSGLVLRANEKLFF
TGTGCCAGCAGCCCTCAGTCGGGGTTGGTTCTTAGGGCTAATGAAAAACTGTTTTTT
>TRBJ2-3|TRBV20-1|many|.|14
CSARGRASTDTQYF
TGCAGTGCTAGAGGTCGGGCGAGCACAGATACGCAGTATTTT
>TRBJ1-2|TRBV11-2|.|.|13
CASSLPAGNGYTF
TGTGCCAGCAGCTTACCGGCAGGGAATGGCTACACCTTC
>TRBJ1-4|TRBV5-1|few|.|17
CASSLDAGTRINEKLFF
TGCGCCAGCAGCTTGGACGCCGGGACAAGGATTAATGAAAAACTGTTTTTT
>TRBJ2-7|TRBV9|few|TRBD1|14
CASSVVDRGGEQYF
TGTGCCAGCAGCGTAGTAGACAGGGGTGGCGAGCAGTACTTC
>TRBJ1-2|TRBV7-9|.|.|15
CASSSSDRKVDGYTF
TGTGCCAGCAGCTCATCAGACAGGAAAGTTGATGGCTACACCTTC
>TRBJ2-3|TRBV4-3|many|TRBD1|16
CASRPGTAIPTDTQYF
TGCGCCAGCAGACCGGGGACAGCCATTCCCACGGATACGCAGTATTTT
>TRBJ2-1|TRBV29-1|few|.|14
CSVEAGRIHNEQFF
TGCAGCGTTGAAGCGGGCAGGATCCACAATGAGCAGTTCTTC
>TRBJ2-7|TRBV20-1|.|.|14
CSAILTPSSYEQYF
TGCAGTGCTATTCTCACACCGAGCTCCTACGAGCAGTACTTC
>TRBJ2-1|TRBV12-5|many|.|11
CASGLAAEQFF
TGTGCTAGTGGTTTAGCTGCTGAGCAGTTCTTC
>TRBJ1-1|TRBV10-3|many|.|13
CAISERRDTEAFF
TGTGCCATCAGTGAGCGGAGGGACACTGAAGCTTTCTTT
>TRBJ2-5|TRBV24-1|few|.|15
CATSYRDGFMETQYF
TGTGCCACCAGTTATCGGGACGGCTTCATGGAGACCCAGTACTTC
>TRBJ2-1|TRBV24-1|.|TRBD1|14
CATRTGGYTYEQFF
TGTGCCACCCGCACAGGGGGTTATACGTATGAGCAGTTCTTC
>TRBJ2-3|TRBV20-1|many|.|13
CSARDISSDTQYF
TGCAGTGCTAGAGATATATCATCAGATACGCAGTATTTT
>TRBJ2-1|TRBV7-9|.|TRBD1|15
CASSSGQGFDNEQFF
TGTGCCAGCAGCTCAGGACAGGGTTTTGACAATGAGCAGTTCTTC
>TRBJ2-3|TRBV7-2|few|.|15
CASSLDRTSTDTQYF
TGTGCCAGCAGCTTAGACAGGACTAGCACAGATACGCAGTATTTT
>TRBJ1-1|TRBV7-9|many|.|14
CASSLSSLNTEAFF
TGTGCCAGCAGCTTGTCCTCCCTGAACACTGAAGCTTTCTTT
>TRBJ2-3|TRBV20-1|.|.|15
CSARGAVSGLHTQYF
TGCAGTGCAAGGGGAGCGGTTTCGGGCTTGCATACGCAGTATTTT
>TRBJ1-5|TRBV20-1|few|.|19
CSARGWGISRLAGNQPQHF
TGCAGTGCTAGAGGTTGGGGTATTAGTAGATTGGCGGGGAATCAGCCCCAGCATTTT
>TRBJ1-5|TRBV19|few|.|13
CASRSAQDQPQHF
TGTGCCAGTAGATCCGCGCAGGATCAGCCCCAGCATTTT
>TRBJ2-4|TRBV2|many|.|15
CASILDKSGKNIQYF
TGTGCCAGCATTCTGGACAAAAGTGGCAAAAACATTCAGTACTTC
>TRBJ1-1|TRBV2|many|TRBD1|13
CASRQGVNNEAFF
TGTGCCAGCAGACAGGGGGTAAACAATGAAGCTTTCTTT
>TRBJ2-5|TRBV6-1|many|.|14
CASRRTSYQETQYF
TGTGCCAGCAGACGTACCTCCTATCAAGAGACCCAGTACTTC
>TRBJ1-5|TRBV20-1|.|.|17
CSARSSWGPLGNQPQHF
TGCAGTGCTAGAAGTAGTTGGGGGCCCCTGGGCAATCAGCCCCAGCATTTT
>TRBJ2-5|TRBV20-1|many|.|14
CSARGTSMGSTQYF
TGCAGTGCTAGAGGAACTAGCATGGGATCGACCCAGTACTTC
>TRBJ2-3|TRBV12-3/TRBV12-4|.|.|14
CASSLEGSTDTQYF
TGTGCCAGCAGTTTAGAGGGCAGCACAGATACGCAGTATTTT
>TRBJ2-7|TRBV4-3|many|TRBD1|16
CASSSSWDRYSYEQYF
TGCGCCAGCAGCTCCTCTTGGGACAGGTACTCCTACGAGCAGTACTTC
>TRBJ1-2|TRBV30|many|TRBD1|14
CAWSVPGQARGYTF
TGTGCCTGGAGTGTTCCGGGACAGGCCCGTGGCTACACCTTC
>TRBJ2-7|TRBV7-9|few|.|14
CASSLSASTYEQYF
TGTGCCAGCAGCTTATCGGCCTCAACCTACGAGCAGTACTTC
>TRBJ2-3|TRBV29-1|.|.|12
CSAPGQPDTQYF
TGCAGCGCACCGGGACAACCAGATACGCAGTATTTT
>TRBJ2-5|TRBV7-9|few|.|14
CASSFATVRETQYF
TGTGCCAGCAGCTTCGCGACAGTGAGGGAGACCCAGTACTTC
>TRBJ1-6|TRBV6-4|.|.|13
CASSGGVGSPLHF
TGTGCCAGCAGTGGTGGTGTAGGATCACCCCTCCACTTT
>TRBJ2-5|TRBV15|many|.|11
CATSEPGPQYF
TGTGCCACCAGCGAGCCTGGACCCCAGTACTTC
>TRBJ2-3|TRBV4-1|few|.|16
CASSQGIAVRTDTQYF
TGCGCCAGCAGCCAAGGGATAGCGGTAAGAACAGATACGCAGTATTTT
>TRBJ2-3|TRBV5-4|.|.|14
CASSVGLDTDTQYF
TGTGCCAGCAGCGTGGGTTTGGACACAGATACGCAGTATTTT
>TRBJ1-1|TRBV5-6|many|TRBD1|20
CASSSPGQGALGRRNTEAFF
TGTGCCAGCAGCTCTCCGGGACAGGGGGCGCTGGGGCGTCGGAACACTGAAGCTTTCTTT
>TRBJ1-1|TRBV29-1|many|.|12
CSVGTGSTEAFF
TGCAGCGTTGGTACAGGGAGCACTGAAGCTTTCTTT
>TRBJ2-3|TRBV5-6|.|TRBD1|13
CASSDMTGWTQYF
TGTGCCAGCAGCGATATGACAGGGTGGACGCAGTATTTT
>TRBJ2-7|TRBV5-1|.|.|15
CASSLADRFSYEQYF
TGCGCCAGCAGCTTGGCAGACAGGTTCTCCTACGAGCAGTACTTC